This T cell receptor beta chain appears in the sequencing data of a study of cytomegalovirus exposure and HLA in healthy donors. As concerns this clone: Its matching antigen is unknown.

General study points: Researchers counted some 150 TCR beta chains as cytomegalovirus-associated. Excluded: some indistinguishable V segments such as TRBV6-2 and TRBV6-3. In vitro checks showed that a few CMV-associated chains really do target CMV antigens.

V shed 3 bases and J shed 0 bases, with 14 bases lying between them. The CDR3 runs to 15 residues. Germline V lookup: CDR1 GTSNPN, CDR2 SVGIG (reference sequence). A multiplex PCR was run with 60 Vbeta primers and 13 Jbeta primers. Assay: immunoSEQ multiplex PCR; the TCRdb copy retains only in-frame clones and omits some. The table has around 240,000 clones, about 80% seen once. Everyone who donated was a healthy bone marrow donor. The sequenced sample consisted of PBMCs. J is TRBJ1-1 and V is TRBV30; maybe TRBD1 (5 bases). The TCR originated in a woman aged 40 to 55 in good health and CMV-seropositive. Here the CDR3 reads CAWRTMGLMNTEAFF. The CDR3, as DNA: TGTGCCTGGAGAACAATGGGACTGATGAACACTGAAGCTTTCTTT.